Presented here are 7 T cell receptor beta chains from one specimen sequenced in a study of blood T cell repertoires in COVID-19. Measured with immunoSEQ multiplex PCR; TCRdb has only the in-frame clones, and not every one. Among approximately 110,000 clones listed, 86% were seen once. What was sequenced was peripheral blood. The receptors here all came from a man aged 35 to 55 with acute or convalescent COVID-19.

V gene TRBV18 combines with J gene TRBJ2-7; TRBD1 agrees at 11 bases. This CDR3 has 15 residues. Germline trimming cut 3 bases from V and 5 bases from J; bases unmatched to any gene: 6. Germline values: CDR1 KGHSH, CDR2 LQKENI. Here the CDR3 DNA reads TGTGCCAGCTCACCTGGGACAGGGGGTTCCAACGAGCAGTACTTC. Amino acid sequence: CASSPGTGGSNEQYF.

This chain joins TRBV10-3 and TRBJ1-6; 7 bases are shared with TRBD1. The V gene's germline CDR1 is ENHRY and CDR2 SYGVKD. V gave up 0 bases and J gave up 5 bases; unmatched junction bases: 4. The CDR3 is made up of 16 amino acids. The CDR3 coding sequence is TGTGCCATCAGTGAGTCGTGGGACAGAAATAATTCACCCCTCCACTTT. Encoded protein: CAISESWDRNNSPLHF.

The chain joins TRBV5-5 to TRBJ2-3; D perhaps matches TRBD2 (5 bases). The CDR3 runs 15 residues. Trimming shortened V by 2 bases and J by 0 bases, and 10 bases separated the two germline ends. Per the germline V gene, CDR1 is SGHKS and CDR2 is YYEKEE (reference sequence). This chain's CDR3 is CASSLSRTSTDTQYF. For the CDR3, the DNA is TGTGCCAGCAGCTTAAGTAGGACTAGCACAGATACGCAGTATTTT.

This clone was seen a handful of times. Other DNA sequences from this sample encode an identical CDR3 as well. The V gene is TRBV20-1, the J gene TRBJ2-1; 7 bases align to TRBD2. Per the germline V gene, CDR1 is DFQATT and CDR2 is SNEGSKA (reference sequence). V gave up 2 bases and J gave up 10 bases; unmatched junction bases: 2. There are 11 residues in the CDR3. The CDR3 sequence: CSARRAGEQFF. CDR3 nucleotides: TGCAGTGCTAGAAGAGCGGGAGAGCAGTTCTTC.

J is TRBJ2-7 and V is TRBV12-3 or TRBV12-4; weak D call: TRBD2 (5 bases). This CDR3 is built from 11 residues. V was shortened by 7 bases and J by 4 bases, with 8 bases between the two germline ends. This CDR3 is CASKGGYEQYF. Written as DNA, the CDR3 is TGTGCCAGCAAAGGAGGTTACGAGCAGTACTTC.

The V and J genes are TRBV6-6 and TRBJ1-5, with TRBD1 matching 9 bases. The CDR3 consists of 21 residues. V trimming: 6 bases; J trimming: 6 bases; junction bases outside the gene matches: 27. Germline CDR1 is MNHNY and CDR2 is SVGAGI (reference sequence). The CDR3 DNA is TGTGCCAGCAGCCGACGTTCACTAACAGGGGGCCCCTCGAGCCCCACTCAGCCCCAGCATTTT. As protein: CASSRRSLTGGPSSPTQPQHF.

This clone was detected only a few times. The chain recombines TRBV6-5 with TRBJ2-1, with TRBD2 matching over 12 bases. This CDR3 region has 15 residues. Looked up from germline, CDR1 is MNHEY and CDR2 is SVGAGI. V dropped 6 bases and J dropped 0; count of bases not matched to a gene: 0. CDR3 sequence reads: CASRGLAGSYNEQFF. Here the CDR3 DNA reads TGTGCCAGCAGGGGACTAGCGGGCTCCTACAATGAGCAGTTCTTC.